The rows below give T cell receptor beta chains drawn from one sample of a study of T-cell memory formation after mild COVID-19. TCRdb re-derived calls from the 5' RACE reads in MiXCR, one entry per CDR3 protein. Of 470,000 or so distinct CDR3 sequences in the sample, around 17% were seen once. Sequencing used PBMCs or a T cell subset sorted from them (not recorded which). The receptors were gathered from a man in his late teens or twenties who had mild COVID-19 (a few samples of this study predate the infection). Cell type and time point are not known. Both conserved end residues are part of each CDR3. The order of the fields is V gene, clone size, D gene, J gene, CDR3 protein, CDR3 DNA. The D gene is left open where the match is weak. Size values are once, few and many counts, or a class for expanded clones, and some rows have none.

TRBV10-3	NA	TRBD1	TRBJ1-4	CAISGDSTREKLFF	TGTGCCATCAGTGGGGACAGTACCCGGGAAAAACTGTTTTTT
TRBV7-6	few	NA	TRBJ2-5	CASSKNSLGETQYF	TGTGCCAGCAGCAAAAACAGCCTGGGGGAGACCCAGTACTTC
TRBV21-1	few	NA	TRBJ2-3	CASSTLLGGETDTQYF	TGTGCCAGCAGCACCTTGCTAGGGGGGGAAACAGATACGCAGTATTTT
TRBV21-1	NA	NA	TRBJ2-5	CASSKVGQPREGTQYF	TGTGCCAGCAGCAAAGTTGGACAGCCGAGAGAGGGGACCCAGTACTTC
TRBV4-3	few	NA	TRBJ2-1	CASRGWGAEQFF	TGCGCCAGCAGAGGGTGGGGGGCCGAGCAGTTCTTC
TRBV5-5	few	NA	TRBJ1-6	CASSGIRMDNSPLHF	TGTGCCAGCAGCGGCATCAGGATGGACAATTCACCCCTCCACTTT
TRBV20-1	few	TRBD2	TRBJ2-1	CSAKRGPSYNEQFF	TGCAGTGCTAAGCGGGGGCCCTCCTACAATGAGCAGTTCTTC
TRBV29-1	NA	NA	TRBJ2-7	CSVEAAGRSLSYEQYF	TGCAGCGTTGAGGCGGCGGGGCGGTCCCTCTCCTACGAGCAGTACTTC
TRBV10-3	NA	NA	TRBJ1-1	CAISEDQKAFF	TGTGCCATCAGTGAGGATCAGAAAGCTTTCTTT
TRBV28	NA	TRBD1	TRBJ2-3	CASSFGTEGATDTQYF	TGTGCCAGCAGTTTTGGGACCGAGGGGGCCACAGATACGCAGTATTTT
TRBV6-5	few	NA	TRBJ2-6	CASSRSGSGANVLTF	TGTGCCAGCAGCCGCTCCGGCTCTGGGGCCAACGTCCTGACTTTC
TRBV4-2	few	NA	TRBJ2-3	CASSQGEVGGNTDTQYF	TGTGCCAGCAGCCAGGGCGAAGTGGGGGGCAACACAGATACGCAGTATTTT
TRBV5-1	many	TRBD2	TRBJ2-5	CASSLFFSGEETQYF	TGCGCCAGCAGCTTATTTTTTAGCGGGGAAGAGACCCAGTACTTC
TRBV28	NA	NA	TRBJ2-1	CASSLTGRGSYNEQFF	TGTGCCAGCAGCCTGACGGGACGTGGCTCCTACAATGAGCAGTTCTTC
TRBV20-1	NA	NA	TRBJ1-5	CSARIRGRGGNQPQHF	TGCAGTGCTAGAATAAGGGGCCGGGGGGGCAATCAGCCCCAGCATTTT
TRBV7-9	NA	NA	TRBJ2-2	CAPQGNTGELFF	TGTGCCCCACAGGGGAACACCGGGGAGCTGTTTTTT
TRBV12-3/TRBV12-4	few	NA	TRBJ2-3	CASSLQVGDTQYF	TGTGCCAGCAGTTTGCAGGTGGGGGATACGCAGTATTTT
TRBV7-9	NA	NA	TRBJ2-7	CASSLSGLGEQYF	TGTGCCAGCAGCCTTTCAGGGTTGGGCGAGCAGTACTTC
TRBV24-1	few	TRBD1	TRBJ2-2	CATSGTGDRNTGELFF	TGTGCCACCAGTGGTACAGGGGATAGGAACACCGGGGAGCTGTTTTTT
TRBV9	NA	TRBD1	TRBJ1-4	CASSPGQEGNEKLFF	TGTGCCAGCAGCCCCGGACAGGAGGGGAATGAAAAACTGTTTTTT
TRBV6-2/TRBV6-3	few	NA	TRBJ2-7	CASSYGGRNEQYF	TGTGCCAGCAGTTATGGGGGGCGCAACGAGCAGTACTTC
TRBV7-3	few	NA	TRBJ2-3	CASSQDSLTDTQYF	TGTGCCAGCAGCCAGGACAGCCTCACAGATACGCAGTATTTT
TRBV5-4	NA	TRBD2	TRBJ2-3	CASSLLAGGSSTQYF	TGTGCCAGCAGCCTCCTAGCGGGGGGGTCTTCCACGCAGTATTTT
TRBV20-1	few	NA	TRBJ1-5	CSARRGGSQPQHF	TGCAGTGCTAGACGAGGGGGGAGCCAGCCCCAGCATTTT
TRBV3-1	NA	NA	TRBJ1-2	CASSQGALSWGYTF	TGTGCCAGCAGCCAAGGGGCACTCAGTTGGGGCTACACCTTC
TRBV5-1	NA	TRBD2	TRBJ2-5	CASSLASGGQETQYF	TGCGCCAGCAGCTTGGCCAGCGGGGGCCAAGAGACCCAGTACTTC
TRBV7-9	NA	NA	TRBJ1-2	CASSDIRKGRNYGYTF	TGTGCCAGCAGCGATATCCGAAAGGGACGGAACTATGGCTACACCTTC
TRBV7-6	few	TRBD2	TRBJ2-1	CASSLGTSAGGEQFF	TGTGCCAGCAGCTTAGGGACTAGCGCGGGCGGCGAGCAGTTCTTC